These 12 T cell receptor beta chains came from one sample sequenced in a study of blood T cell repertoires in COVID-19. Repertoires were generated with immunoSEQ multiplex PCR, while TCRdb's copy carries only in-frame clones and drops some. The sample holds approximately 84,000 clones, less than 85% seen once. The sequenced sample consisted of peripheral blood. The receptors were gathered from a human donor in a cohort sampled during active COVID-19.

The V gene is TRBV6-5, the J gene TRBJ2-2, with D tentatively TRBD2 (5 bases). Germline V gives CDR1 MNHEY, CDR2 SVGAGI. V gave up 7 bases and J gave up 1 base, with 13 bases separating them. The CDR3 runs 15 residues. The CDR3 DNA follows: TGTGCCAGCACCGGACTCTCTGGGAACACCGGGGAGCTGTTTTTT. It codes for CASTGLSGNTGELFF.

The rearrangement uses TRBV24-1 and TRBJ1-1; tentative D call: TRBD1 (6 bases). Between the trimmed V and J ends, which lost 3 bases and 5 bases, there was a span of 12 bases. Germline values: CDR1 KGHDR, CDR2 SFDVKD. CDR3 size: 14 residues. The CDR3 region is CATSDATGGTEAFF. For the CDR3, the DNA is TGTGCCACCAGTGATGCGACAGGTGGAACTGAAGCTTTCTTT.

This clone was seen a few times. The rearrangement joins TRBV7-9 to TRBJ2-7, with 12 bases fitting TRBD2. Germline lookup yields CDR1 SEHNR and CDR2 FQNEAQ (reference sequence). The CDR3 loop spans 17 amino acids. V lost 2 bases and J lost 2; bases outside the gene matches: 7. CDR3 in DNA: TGTGCCAGCAGCTTACAGGCTAGCGGGAGGGCCCCCTACGAGCAGTACTTC. Its protein product is CASSLQASGRAPYEQYF.

The rearrangement links TRBV7-9 to TRBJ2-5; 8 nucleotides agree with TRBD1. CDR3 size: 15 residues. With 4 bases clipped from V and 5 bases from J, the junction kept 9 bases outside the gene matches. Germline V CDR1 and CDR2: SEHNR, FQNEAQ (reference sequence). The chain's CDR3 is CASSSQTGVVETQYF. The CDR3, as DNA: TGTGCCAGCAGCTCACAGACAGGGGTAGTGGAGACCCAGTACTTC.

The chain has TRBV19 and TRBJ2-1, with 9 bases that match TRBD1. CDR3 length equals 16 residues. Trimming took 6 bases from V and 7 from J; bases not matched to a gene: 13. CDR1 LNHDA and CDR2 SQIVND come from the germline V gene (reference sequence). CDR3 in amino acids: CASSPPGTGPRNEQFF. The CDR3 DNA reads TGTGCCAGTAGCCCCCCCGGGACAGGGCCCAGGAATGAGCAGTTCTTC.

This clone is a singleton in its sample. The chain couples TRBV7-9 to TRBJ2-7; TRBD2 matches at 10 bases. This CDR3 has 14 residues. J lost 4 bases, V lost 7 bases, and 7 bases had no gene match. CDR1 SEHNR and CDR2 FQNEAQ come from the germline V gene (reference sequence). DNA for the CDR3: TGTGCCAGCACCTCTAGCGGGAGCGGTTACGAGCAGTACTTC. Protein sequence: CASTSSGSGYEQYF.

The chain is built from TRBV15 and TRBJ2-4, with TRBD1 identical over 10 bases. CDR1 and CDR2 (germline): LNHNV, YYDKDF (reference sequence). The CDR3 runs to 15 residues. After removal of 1 base from V and 5 bases from J, the junction contained 2 bases not matched to a gene. The CDR3 spells CATSRAGTGENIQYF. The CDR3 nucleotides read TGTGCCACCAGCAGAGCCGGGACAGGGGAAAACATTCAGTACTTC.

The chain is built from TRBV15 and TRBJ1-6; 11 nucleotides match TRBD1. J lost 5 bases, V lost 5 bases, and 2 bases had no gene match. CDR3 length: 15 residues. The germline gives CDR1 LNHNV, CDR2 YYDKDF (reference sequence). The CDR3 reads CATSGQGADNSPLHF. Written as DNA, the CDR3 is TGTGCCACCAGCGGACAGGGGGCGGATAATTCACCCCTCCACTTT. The full variable domain, its missing parts supplied by reference TRBV15 and TRBJ1-6, is DAMVIQNPRYQVTQFGKPVTLSCSQTLNHNVMYWYQQKSSQAPKLLFHYYDKDFNNEADTPDNFQSRRPNTSFCFLDIRSPGLGDTAMYLCATSGQGADNSPLHFGNGTRLTVT.

This clone was found once. The CDR3 loop reads CASSQGRGRSHRELFF. CDR3 DNA: TGTGCCAGCAGCCAAGGGAGGGGGCGTTCCCACAGGGAGCTGTTTTTT. The chain combines TRBV3-1 (or the pseudogene TRBV3-2) with TRBJ2-2; possibly TRBD1 for D (7 bases). The CDR3 runs 16 residues. CDR1 is LGHDT and CDR2 is YNNKEL in the germline V gene (reference sequence). Deletions cut 1 base from V and 9 bases from J, with 18 bases between.

This clone was seen a few times. V usage is TRBV5-5 and J usage is TRBJ1-1; D perhaps matches TRBD1 (6 bases). V lost 2 bases, J lost 2 bases, and 13 bases lay in between. Germline V gives CDR1 SGHKS, CDR2 YYEKEE (reference sequence). The CDR3 contains 15 residues. The CDR3 is CASSLGGRGNTEAFF. CDR3 DNA: TGTGCCAGCAGCTTAGGTGGCAGGGGAAACACTGAAGCTTTCTTT.

The V call is TRBV5-1, the J call TRBJ1-1; D is unresolved. The germline CDR1 and CDR2 sequences are SGHRS and YFSETQ. The V end lost 0 bases, the J end lost 10 bases, and 13 bases lay between the germline ends. This CDR3 spans 13 amino acids. CDR3 coding DNA: TGCGCCAGCAGCTTGGGGCAAGGGAGAGGAGCTTTCTTT. Translated: CASSLGQGRGAFF.

The V and J genes are TRBV11-3 and TRBJ2-5, with D uncertain. Germline V gene data show CDR1 as SGHNT and CDR2 as YENEEA. CDR3 length: 14 residues. The V gene lost 1 base and the J gene lost 6 bases, with 12 bases spanning the gap. The DNA of the CDR3 is TGTGCCAGCAGCTTAGGTTCCGCTGAGCAGACCCAGTACTTC. Its protein is CASSLGSAEQTQYF.